The clone carrying this T cell receptor (beta chain) turned up a few times. This specimen belongs to a study of blood T cell repertoires in COVID-19. The CDR3 length is 13 residues. V dropped 3 bases and J dropped 2 bases, with 11 bases sitting between them. Germline CDR1 is DFQATT and CDR2 is SNEGSKA (reference sequence). Per the original data handling: Scientists estimated how many nucleated cells there were by amplifying reference gene primers. Only in-frame clones appear in the TCRdb table, and some are missing; sequencing was by immunoSEQ multiplex PCR. That table supplies the V and J calls and clone size; D and trimming were determined from the DNA. Found here are fewer than 350,000 clones, about 86% of them singletons; the top ten hold about 4.2%.

V is TRBV20-1 and J is TRBJ2-7, with unresolved D. Sequencing was done on a sample of PBMCs or T cells enriched from blood (not recorded which). This clonotype was obtained from a woman between 40 and 50 years old with acute COVID-19. In DNA form, the CDR3 reads TGCAGTGCTAGTCCCCGCGCCCCCTACGAGCAGTACTTC. It encodes CSASPRAPYEQYF.